The 5 T cell receptor beta chains below all came from one sample that was sequenced in a study of blood T cell repertoires in COVID-19. Method: immunoSEQ multiplex PCR; TCRdb's copy keeps in-frame clones and lacks some. The sample lists 350,000 to 450,000 clones, under 90% seen once, with 1.7% in the top ten. The source material was PBMCs or T cells enriched from blood (not recorded which). The receptors shown here come from a woman aged 25 to 45 who had recovered from COVID-19.

A note on this clone: An end of the junction does not agree with germline; a read error may underlie this. The chain combines TRBV19 with TRBJ1-5; possible D gene TRBD1, 6 bases. CDR1 is LNHDA and CDR2 is SQIVND in the germline V gene (reference sequence). The CDR3 spans 15 residues. CDR3 nucleotide sequence: TGTGCCCGTAGGGGGGGGAGGGGCGGCAATCAGCCCCAGCATTTT. Translation: CARRGGRGGNQPQHF.

The CDR3 spells CASSKDPGQGWVGSNQPQHF. DNA for the CDR3: TGTGCCAGCAGCAAAGATCCGGGACAGGGCTGGGTGGGGAGCAATCAGCCCCAGCATTTT. The V call is TRBV21-1, the J call TRBJ1-5; the D call in the table, TRBD1, was not verified against the DNA. TRBV21-1 is listed as a pseudogene. CDR3 size: 20 residues.

The chain is built from TRBV4-3 and TRBJ1-1; 9 nucleotides line up with TRBD1. V dropped 1 base and J dropped 3; count of bases not matched to a gene: 6. This CDR3 region has 16 residues. Germline V gives CDR1 LGHNA, CDR2 YSLEER. The CDR3 sequence is CASSQVTGGYDTEAFF. The CDR3 nucleotides are TGCGCCAGCAGCCAAGTGACAGGGGGGTACGACACTGAAGCTTTCTTT.

The chain couples TRBV6-5 to TRBJ1-3; 9 bases agree with TRBD1. The J segment lost 4 bases and the V segment lost 6 bases, leaving 4 bases of the junction unmatched. This CDR3 contains 14 residues. The V gene's germline CDR1 is MNHEY and CDR2 SVGAGI. The CDR3, as DNA: TGTGCCAGCAGCCACAGGGGGCCAGGAAACACCATATATTTT. Translated: CASSHRGPGNTIYF.

The chain recombines TRBV10-3 with TRBJ2-7; 7 bases agree with TRBD2. Trimming took 7 bases from V and 0 from J; bases not matched to a gene: 9. The CDR3 length is 15 residues. CDR1 is ENHRY and CDR2 is SYGVKD in the germline V gene. The CDR3 DNA sequence: TGTGCCATCACGCCGGGTAGCGGGCTCTCCTACGAGCAGTACTTC. It specifies CAITPGSGLSYEQYF.